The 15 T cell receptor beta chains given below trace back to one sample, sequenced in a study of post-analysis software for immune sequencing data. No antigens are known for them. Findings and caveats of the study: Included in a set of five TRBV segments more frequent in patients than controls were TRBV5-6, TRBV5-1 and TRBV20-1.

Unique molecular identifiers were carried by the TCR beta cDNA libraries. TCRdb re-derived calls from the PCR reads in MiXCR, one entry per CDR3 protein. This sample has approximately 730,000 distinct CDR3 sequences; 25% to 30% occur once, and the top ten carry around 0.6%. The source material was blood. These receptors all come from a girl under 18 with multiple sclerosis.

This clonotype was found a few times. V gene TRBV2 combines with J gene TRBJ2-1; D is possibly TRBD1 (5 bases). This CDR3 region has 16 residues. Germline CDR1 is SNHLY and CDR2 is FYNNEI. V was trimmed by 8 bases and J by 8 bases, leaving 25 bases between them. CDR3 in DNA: TGTGCCAGCCAGCGTAACCGGGCCGGAAAAGGGGATGAGCAGTTCTTC. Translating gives CASQRNRAGKGDEQFF.

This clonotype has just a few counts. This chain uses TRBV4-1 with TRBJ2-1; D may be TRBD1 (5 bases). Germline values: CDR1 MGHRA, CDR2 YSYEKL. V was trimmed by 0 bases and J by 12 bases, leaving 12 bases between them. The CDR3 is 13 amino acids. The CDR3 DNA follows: TGCGCCAGCAGCCAAGAGACAGCGCGAAGGCAGTTCTTC. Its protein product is CASSQETARRQFF.

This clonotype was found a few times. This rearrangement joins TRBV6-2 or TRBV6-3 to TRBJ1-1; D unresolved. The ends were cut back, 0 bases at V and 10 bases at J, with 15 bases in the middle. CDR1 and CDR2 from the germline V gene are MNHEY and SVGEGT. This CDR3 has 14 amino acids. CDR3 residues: CASSYSTFQAGAFF. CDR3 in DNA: TGTGCCAGCAGTTACTCGACGTTTCAGGCAGGAGCTTTCTTT.

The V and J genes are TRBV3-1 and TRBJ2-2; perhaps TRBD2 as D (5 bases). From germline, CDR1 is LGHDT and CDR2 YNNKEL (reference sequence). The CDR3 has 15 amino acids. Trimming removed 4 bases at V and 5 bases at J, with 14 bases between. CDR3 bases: TGTGCCAGCAGCCTCAGCCCCGGGGTTACCGGGGAGCTGTTTTTT. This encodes CASSLSPGVTGELFF.

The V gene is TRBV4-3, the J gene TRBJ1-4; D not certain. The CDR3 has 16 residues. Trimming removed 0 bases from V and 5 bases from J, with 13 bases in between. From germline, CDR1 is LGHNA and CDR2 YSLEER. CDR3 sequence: CASSQDNGQENEKLFF. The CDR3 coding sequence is TGCGCCAGCAGCCAAGATAACGGGCAGGAGAATGAAAAACTGTTTTTT.

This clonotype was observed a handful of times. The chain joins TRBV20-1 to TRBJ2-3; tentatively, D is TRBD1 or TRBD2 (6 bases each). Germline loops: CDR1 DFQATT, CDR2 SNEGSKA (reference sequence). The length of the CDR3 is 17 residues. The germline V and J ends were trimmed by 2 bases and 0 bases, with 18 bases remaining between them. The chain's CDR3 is CSARSGAALTSTDTQYF. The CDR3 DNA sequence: TGCAGTGCTAGATCGGGGGCGGCATTAACTAGCACAGATACGCAGTATTTT.

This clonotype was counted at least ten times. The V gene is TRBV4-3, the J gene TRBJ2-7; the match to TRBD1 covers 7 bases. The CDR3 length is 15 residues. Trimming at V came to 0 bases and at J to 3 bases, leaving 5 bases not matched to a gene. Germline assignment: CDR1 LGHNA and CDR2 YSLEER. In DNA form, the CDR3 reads TGCGCCAGCAGCCAAGATAGGACAGGAGACTACGAGCAGTACTTC. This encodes CASSQDRTGDYEQYF.

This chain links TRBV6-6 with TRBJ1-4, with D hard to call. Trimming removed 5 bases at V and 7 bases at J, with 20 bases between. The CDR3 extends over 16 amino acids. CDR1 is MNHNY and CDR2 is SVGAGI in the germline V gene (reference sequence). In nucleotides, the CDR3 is TGTGCCAGCAGTGGGATGTACTTAGGCCTAGGTGAAAAACTGTTTTTT. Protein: CASSGMYLGLGEKLFF.

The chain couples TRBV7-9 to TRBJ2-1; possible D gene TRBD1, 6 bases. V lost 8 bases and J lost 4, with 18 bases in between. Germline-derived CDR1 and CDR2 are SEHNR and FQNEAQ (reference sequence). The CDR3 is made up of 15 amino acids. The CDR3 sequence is CASGTTGQVYNEQFF. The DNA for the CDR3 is TGTGCCAGCGGGACCACAGGGCAGGTGTACAATGAGCAGTTCTTC. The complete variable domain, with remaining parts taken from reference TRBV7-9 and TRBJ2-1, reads DTGVSQNPRHKITKRGQNVTFRCDPISEHNRLYWYRQTLGQGPEFLTYFQNEAQLEKSRLLSDRFSAERPKGSFSTLEIQRTEQGDSAMYLCASGTTGQVYNEQFFGPGTRLTVL.

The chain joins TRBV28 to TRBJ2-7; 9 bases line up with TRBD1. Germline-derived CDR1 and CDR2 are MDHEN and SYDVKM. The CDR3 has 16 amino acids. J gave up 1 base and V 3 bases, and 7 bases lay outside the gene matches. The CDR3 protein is CASSLTGQGRSYEQYF. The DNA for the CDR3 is TGTGCCAGCAGTTTGACAGGACAGGGGAGGTCCTACGAGCAGTACTTC.

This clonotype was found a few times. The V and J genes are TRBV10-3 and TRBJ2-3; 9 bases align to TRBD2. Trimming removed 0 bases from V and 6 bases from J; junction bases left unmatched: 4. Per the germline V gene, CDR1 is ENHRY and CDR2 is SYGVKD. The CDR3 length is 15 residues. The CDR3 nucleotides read TGTGCCATCAGTGAGTCATGGACTAGCGTGGATACGCAGTATTTT. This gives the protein CAISESWTSVDTQYF.

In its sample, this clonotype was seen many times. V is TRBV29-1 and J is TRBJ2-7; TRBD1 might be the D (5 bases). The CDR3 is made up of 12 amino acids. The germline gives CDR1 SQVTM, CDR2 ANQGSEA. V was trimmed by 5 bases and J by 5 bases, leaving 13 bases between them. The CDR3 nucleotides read TGCAGCGTTTCAACAGGTTCCAACGAGCAGTACTTC. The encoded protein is CSVSTGSNEQYF.

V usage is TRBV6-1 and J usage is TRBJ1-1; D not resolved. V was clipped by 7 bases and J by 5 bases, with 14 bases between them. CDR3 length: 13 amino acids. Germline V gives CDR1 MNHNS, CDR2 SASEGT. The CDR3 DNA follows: TGTGCCAGCACCCTCGACTCGGGGACTGAAGCTTTCTTT. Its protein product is CASTLDSGTEAFF.

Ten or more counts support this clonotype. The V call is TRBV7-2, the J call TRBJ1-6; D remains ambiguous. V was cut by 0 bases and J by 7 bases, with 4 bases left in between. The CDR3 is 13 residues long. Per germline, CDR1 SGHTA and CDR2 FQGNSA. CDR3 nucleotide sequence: TGTGCCAGCAGCTTAGCCGGAAATTCACCCCTCCACTTT. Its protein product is CASSLAGNSPLHF.

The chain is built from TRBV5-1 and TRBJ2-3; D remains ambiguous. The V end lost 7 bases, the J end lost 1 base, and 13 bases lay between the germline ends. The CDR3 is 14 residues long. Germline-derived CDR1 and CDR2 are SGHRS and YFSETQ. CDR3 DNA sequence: TGCGCCAGCGGTGACCCCGCGGGCACAGATACGCAGTATTTT. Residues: CASGDPAGTDTQYF.